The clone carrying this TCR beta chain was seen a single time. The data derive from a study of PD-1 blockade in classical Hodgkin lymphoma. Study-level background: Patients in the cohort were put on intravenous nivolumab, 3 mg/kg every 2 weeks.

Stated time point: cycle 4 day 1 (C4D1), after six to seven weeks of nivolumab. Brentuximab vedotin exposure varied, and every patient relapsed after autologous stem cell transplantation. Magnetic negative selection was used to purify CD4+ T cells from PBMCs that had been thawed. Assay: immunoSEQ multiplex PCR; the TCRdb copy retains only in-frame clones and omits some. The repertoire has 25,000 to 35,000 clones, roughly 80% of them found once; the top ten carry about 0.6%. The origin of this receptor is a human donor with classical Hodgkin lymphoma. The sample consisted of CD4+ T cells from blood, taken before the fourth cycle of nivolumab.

The CDR3 loop reads CASSLAAGTEAFF. The CDR3 coding sequence is TGTGCCAGCAGTTTAGCGGCGGGCACTGAAGCTTTCTTT. The rearrangement links TRBV28 to TRBJ1-1; D is unresolved. Germline-derived CDR1 and CDR2 are MDHEN and SYDVKM. This CDR3 has 13 amino acids. The V and J ends lost 2 bases and 4 bases respectively, with 8 bases between them. The full variable domain, rest sourced from reference TRBV28 and TRBJ1-1, is DVKVTQSSRYLVKRTGEKVFLECVQDMDHENMFWYRQDPGLGLRLIYFSYDVKMKEKGDIPEGYSVSREKKERFSLILESASTNQTSMYLCASSLAAGTEAFFGQGTRLTVV.